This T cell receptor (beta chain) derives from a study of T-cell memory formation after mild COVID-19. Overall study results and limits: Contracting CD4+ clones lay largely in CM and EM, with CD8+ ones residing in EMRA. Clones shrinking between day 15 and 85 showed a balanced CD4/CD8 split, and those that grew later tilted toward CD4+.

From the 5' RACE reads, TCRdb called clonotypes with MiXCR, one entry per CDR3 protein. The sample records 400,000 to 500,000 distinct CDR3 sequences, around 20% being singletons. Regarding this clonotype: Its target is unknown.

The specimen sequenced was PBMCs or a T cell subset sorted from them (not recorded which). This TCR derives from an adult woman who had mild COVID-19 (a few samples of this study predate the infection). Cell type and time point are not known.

The DNA of the CDR3 is TGTGCCAGCAGCCCGACAGCGACTCGCCCCCAGCATTTT. This encodes CASSPTATRPQHF. The chain has TRBV6-1 and TRBJ1-5; a possible D gene is TRBD1 (5 bases). The CDR3 sequence is 13 residues long. Germline assignment: CDR1 MNHNS and CDR2 SASEGT. V was cut by 6 bases and J by 10 bases, with 16 bases left in between.